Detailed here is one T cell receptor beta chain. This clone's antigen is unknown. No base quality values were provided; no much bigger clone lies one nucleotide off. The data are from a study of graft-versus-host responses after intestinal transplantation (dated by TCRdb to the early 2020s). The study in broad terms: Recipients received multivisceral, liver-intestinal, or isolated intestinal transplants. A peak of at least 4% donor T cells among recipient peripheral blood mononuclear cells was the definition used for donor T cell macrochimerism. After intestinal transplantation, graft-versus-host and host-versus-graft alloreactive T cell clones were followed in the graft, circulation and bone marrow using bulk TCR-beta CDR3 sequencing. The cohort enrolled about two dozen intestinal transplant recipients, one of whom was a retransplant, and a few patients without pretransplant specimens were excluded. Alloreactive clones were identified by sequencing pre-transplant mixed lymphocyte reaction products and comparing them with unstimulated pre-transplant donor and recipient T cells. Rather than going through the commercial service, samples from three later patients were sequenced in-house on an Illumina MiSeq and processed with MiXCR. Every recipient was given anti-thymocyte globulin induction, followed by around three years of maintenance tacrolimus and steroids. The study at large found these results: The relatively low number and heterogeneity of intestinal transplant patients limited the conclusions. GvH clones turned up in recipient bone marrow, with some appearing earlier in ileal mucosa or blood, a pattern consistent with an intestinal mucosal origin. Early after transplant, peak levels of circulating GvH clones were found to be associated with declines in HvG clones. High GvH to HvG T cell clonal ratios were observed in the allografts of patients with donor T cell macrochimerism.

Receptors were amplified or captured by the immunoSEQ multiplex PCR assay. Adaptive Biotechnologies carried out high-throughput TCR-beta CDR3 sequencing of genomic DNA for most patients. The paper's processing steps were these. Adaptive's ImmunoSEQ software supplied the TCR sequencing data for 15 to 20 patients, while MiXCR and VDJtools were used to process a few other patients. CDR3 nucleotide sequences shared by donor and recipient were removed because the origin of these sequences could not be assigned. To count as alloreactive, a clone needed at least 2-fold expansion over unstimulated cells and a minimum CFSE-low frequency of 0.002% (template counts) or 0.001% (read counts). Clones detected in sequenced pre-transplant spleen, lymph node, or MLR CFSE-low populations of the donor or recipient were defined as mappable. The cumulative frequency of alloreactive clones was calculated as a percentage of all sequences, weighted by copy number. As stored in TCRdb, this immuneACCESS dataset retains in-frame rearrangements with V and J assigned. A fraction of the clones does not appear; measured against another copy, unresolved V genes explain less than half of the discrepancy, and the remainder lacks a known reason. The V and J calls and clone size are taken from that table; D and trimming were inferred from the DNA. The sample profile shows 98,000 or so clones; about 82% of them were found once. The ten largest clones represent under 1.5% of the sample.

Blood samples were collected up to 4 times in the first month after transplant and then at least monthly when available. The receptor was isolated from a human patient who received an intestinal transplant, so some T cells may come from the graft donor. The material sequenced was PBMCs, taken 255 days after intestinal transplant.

The sequenced DNA is TGTGCCAGCAGCTTTCCGGGACCCCTGATGGGGGAGCTGTTTTTT. This encodes CASSFPGPLMGELFF. The sequence joins TRBV11-1 to TRBJ2-2, with the D call tentatively TRBD1 or TRBD2, each fitting 5 bases. The CDR3 numbers 15 residues from cysteine through phenylalanine. The DNA shown is the 45-base CDR3, in frame from base 1. Reading the germline V gene (reference sequence) gives CDR1 SGHAT and CDR2 FQDESV. Trimming takes 3 bases from V and 8 bases from J, and the germline ends sit 16 bases apart.